In its sample, the clone carrying this TCR beta chain was seen once. This record belongs to a study of blood T cell repertoires in COVID-19. Some clones are missing from TCRdb's copy, which holds only in-frame ones; the method was immunoSEQ multiplex PCR. The sample contains hundreds of thousands of clones, roughly 89% of which appear only once. Deletions cut 3 bases from V and 1 base from J, with 15 bases between. This CDR3 has 16 residues. Germline CDR1 LNHDA, CDR2 SQIVND (reference sequence). The source material was peripheral blood. This sequence originates from a woman between 40 and 55 years old with COVID-19, enrolled during active disease. The chain links TRBV19 to TRBJ1-1, with D hard to call. The CDR3 spells CASSISQATQNTEAFF. The CDR3 coding sequence is TGTGCCAGTAGTATTAGTCAGGCCACTCAGAACACTGAAGCTTTCTTT.